This TCR beta chain originates from a study of T cell responses to AZD1222 COVID-19 vaccine. Study outcomes and limitations: Scientists sampled the repertoires only once the peak T cell response had passed. Spike-spanning, vaccine-associated CD4 TCRs were dominant at 160-218 and 743-854. Epitopes outside B.1.351 and B.1.1.7 mutated regions reportedly drew nearly half of spike TCRs. Elevations in Spike-specific TCR breadth and depth followed administration of two AZD1222 doses.

As regards this clone: The antigen is unknown.

The CDR3 spans 13 residues. V shed 1 base and J shed 4 bases, with 7 bases lying between them. Profiling relied on immunoSEQ multiplex PCR, and the TCRdb table lists in-frame clones only, not all of them. Among about 60,000 clones, roughly 89% were seen once, and the ten largest hold around 7.8%. V usage is TRBV12-3 or TRBV12-4 and J usage is TRBJ1-2; D is uncertain. The sample here was peripheral blood, taken on day 0 of AZD1222 vaccination. The source is an adult in good health. CDR3 protein: CASSLGKIYGYTF. The CDR3, as DNA: TGTGCCAGCAGTTTAGGCAAGATCTATGGCTACACCTTC.